The 28 T cell receptor beta chains below were found in one sample sequenced in a study of T cell repertoires in cytomegalovirus infection. TCRdb fed the reads into MiXCR, producing one record per CDR3 protein. The table records some 400,000 distinct CDR3 sequences, roughly 31% of them present only once. The sequenced sample was PBMCs. The receptors come from a human donor in good health (CMV status not recorded). Some clones in this sample may be carry-over from other donors' samples.

The chain has TRBV6-1 and TRBJ2-4, with D perhaps TRBD1 or TRBD2 (6 bases each). Germline V gives CDR1 MNHNS, CDR2 SASEGT. Trimming removed 8 bases from V and 4 bases from J, with 18 bases in between. CDR3 length: 15 residues. The CDR3 is CASLPGGRLKNIQYF. The CDR3 region has the DNA TGTGCCAGCCTCCCCGGGGGCAGGCTTAAAAACATTCAGTACTTC.

The chain combines TRBV7-2 with TRBJ2-2; D is possibly TRBD2 (6 bases). Trimming cost V 9 bases and J 11 bases, with 31 bases left between them. Germline V CDR1 and CDR2: SGHTA, FQGNSA. CDR3 size: 17 residues. CDR3 in amino acids: CARSRRRGRGMHGELFF. The CDR3 coding sequence is TGTGCCAGAAGCCGCCGAAGGGGTCGGGGGATGCACGGTGAGCTGTTTTTT. The full variable domain, completed using reference TRBV7-2 and TRBJ2-2, is GAGVSQSPSNKVTEKGKDVELRCDPISGHTALYWYRQSLGQGLEFLIYFQGNSAPDKSGLPSDRFSAERTGGSVSTLTIQRTQQEDSAVYLCARSRRRGRGMHGELFFGEGSRLTVL.

Concerning this clonotype itself: Germline and junction disagree at one end, which may indicate a read error. The gene calls are TRBV7-2 and TRBJ2-7, with TRBD1 matching over 7 bases. Germline CDR1 and CDR2: SGHTA and FQGNSA. The CDR3 has 12 residues. CDR3 sequence (DNA): TGTGCAAGCAGCTTAGTAGGGGGCGAGCATTACTTC. Encoded protein: CASSLVGGEHYF. Based on the CDR3 plus reference TRBV7-2 and TRBJ2-7, the full variable domain is GAGVSQSPSNKVTEKGKDVELRCDPISGHTALYWYRQSLGQGLEFLIYFQGNSAPDKSGLPSDRFSAERTGGSVSTLTIQRTQQEDSAVYLCASSLVGGEHYFGPGTRLTVT.

V and J are TRBV6-6 and TRBJ2-1; 11 positions match TRBD2. This CDR3 spans 15 amino acids. The V gene's germline CDR1 is MNHNY and CDR2 SVGAGI (reference sequence). The J segment lost 9 bases and the V segment lost 2 bases, leaving 6 bases of the junction unmatched. CDR3 region: CASSYAAGLAAEQFF. The CDR3 nucleotides are TGTGCCAGCAGTTACGCGGCGGGACTAGCGGCTGAGCAGTTCTTC.

This rearrangement joins TRBV5-5 to TRBJ1-2; D gene ambiguous. This CDR3 has 17 amino acids. Germline CDR1 and CDR2: SGHKS and YYEKEE (reference sequence). The V and J ends lost 0 bases and 2 bases respectively, with 17 bases between them. The CDR3 is CASSLGAELIKNYGYTF. CDR3 DNA: TGTGCCAGCAGCTTGGGTGCAGAGCTGATAAAAAACTATGGCTACACCTTC.

This clonotype was seen at least ten times. The V gene is TRBV7-6, the J gene TRBJ2-1; maybe TRBD1 (5 bases). The V gene's germline CDR1 is SGHVS and CDR2 FNYEAQ. V lost 4 bases and J lost 4, with 8 bases in between. The CDR3 sequence is 13 residues long. CDR3 sequence reads: CASSSQEYNEQFF. The CDR3 DNA is TGTGCCAGCAGCTCACAGGAGTACAATGAGCAGTTCTTC.

This sequence joins TRBV20-1 and TRBJ2-1; 8 bases are shared with TRBD1. V was pared by 6 bases and J by 15 bases, with 10 bases of the junction left unmatched. This CDR3 contains 11 residues. CDR1 is DFQATT, CDR2 SNEGSKA, per germline (reference sequence). CDR3 protein: CSAHPGTGPFF. Here the CDR3 DNA reads TGCAGTGCCCACCCAGGGACAGGACCGTTCTTC.

This clonotype was observed many times. This chain connects TRBV12-3 or TRBV12-4 to TRBJ2-7, with 11 bases that match TRBD1. The V segment lost 0 bases and the J segment 5 bases; nucleotides outside the gene matches: 6. This CDR3 spans 16 amino acids. The CDR3 coding sequence is TGTGCCAGCAGTTTAGCGTGGACAGGGGGCTTGGACGAGCAGTACTTC. It encodes CASSLAWTGGLDEQYF.

This sequence joins TRBV12-3 or TRBV12-4 and TRBJ2-1; the D gene is possibly TRBD2 (5 bases). The CDR3 covers 14 residues. With 0 bases removed from V and 5 bases from J, the gap between germline ends came to 8 bases. This CDR3 reads CASSLASVDNEQFF. The DNA for the CDR3 is TGTGCCAGCAGTTTAGCTAGCGTGGACAATGAGCAGTTCTTC.

The V gene is TRBV12-3 or TRBV12-4, the J gene TRBJ1-5; D unclear. CDR3 length: 12 residues. V lost 6 bases and J lost 7, with 10 bases in between. CDR3 sequence: CASREGEQPQHF. In DNA form, the CDR3 reads TGTGCCAGCAGGGAAGGTGAACAGCCCCAGCATTTT.

The rearrangement links TRBV20-1 to TRBJ1-1, with TRBD1 matching over 8 bases. V shed 5 bases, J shed 6 bases, and the junction held 8 bases outside the gene matches. CDR3 length: 13 amino acids. Germline-derived CDR1 and CDR2 are DFQATT and SNEGSKA (reference sequence). The CDR3 coding sequence is TGCAGTGCTCCTCAACAGGGGGTCGCTGAAGCTTTCTTT. Its translation is CSAPQQGVAEAFF.

The rearrangement joins TRBV25-1 to TRBJ1-2; 9 positions agree with TRBD1. The CDR3 runs 16 residues. V was pared by 2 bases and J by 1 base, with 5 bases of the junction left unmatched. The germline V gene has CDR1 MGHDK and CDR2 SYGVNS. In DNA form, the CDR3 reads TGTGCCAGCAGTGAACAACAGGGGGCAGTTAACTATGGCTACACCTTC. Protein product: CASSEQQGAVNYGYTF.

This clonotype was counted a few times. This sequence joins TRBV29-1 and TRBJ2-5; D is unclear. The V and J ends lost 7 bases and 5 bases respectively, with 11 bases between them. Germline V CDR1 and CDR2: SQVTM, ANQGSEA. This CDR3 has 11 amino acids. As DNA, the CDR3 is TGCAGCGCTAACCTCGGGGAGACCCAGTACTTC. Protein sequence: CSANLGETQYF.

In this sample, this clonotype turned up a few times. The rearrangement uses TRBV6-2 or TRBV6-3 and TRBJ2-2; D may be TRBD1 (5 bases). V gave up 7 bases and J gave up 7 bases, with 13 bases separating them. The CDR3 consists of 13 residues. Germline CDR1 MNHEY, CDR2 SVGEGT. The CDR3 reads CASNQGFHGELFF. As DNA, the CDR3 is TGTGCCAGCAACCAGGGTTTCCACGGGGAGCTGTTTTTT.

V gene TRBV6-2 or TRBV6-3 combines with J gene TRBJ2-7, with D uncertain. CDR1 is MNHEY, CDR2 SVGEGT, per germline. V was pared by 0 bases and J by 7 bases, with 10 bases between. The CDR3 loop spans 13 amino acids. The CDR3 DNA sequence: TGTGCCAGCAGTTACTCGACCACTCGGGAGCAGTACTTC. Encoded protein: CASSYSTTREQYF.

The chain combines TRBV6-6 with TRBJ2-7; a possible D gene is TRBD2 (5 bases). The germline V gene encodes CDR1 MNHNY and CDR2 SVGAGI (reference sequence). V lost 0 bases and J 0 bases, leaving 9 bases between the germline ends. This CDR3 region has 15 residues. The CDR3 nucleotides are TGTGCCAGCAGTTACTCTAGCGCAAGCTCCTACGAGCAGTACTTC. Encoded protein: CASSYSSASSYEQYF.

This clonotype was detected a few times. The chain combines TRBV12-3 or TRBV12-4 with TRBJ2-7; 8 bases fit TRBD1. The CDR3 consists of 12 residues. The V segment lost 5 bases and the J segment 5 bases; nucleotides outside the gene matches: 2. The CDR3: CASSGQGDEQYF. CDR3 nucleotides: TGTGCCAGCAGTGGACAGGGCGACGAGCAGTACTTC.

The chain employs TRBV11-3 and TRBJ2-1, with 9 bases matching TRBD2. Germline lookup yields CDR1 SGHNT and CDR2 YENEEA. The CDR3 has 18 residues. Losses at the gene ends were 1 base for V and 6 bases for J; bases not matched to a gene: 13. In nucleotides, the CDR3 is TGTGCCAGCAGCTTAGGACGGACAGCGGGGGGTTCGGGCAATGAGCAGTTCTTC. Translation gives CASSLGRTAGGSGNEQFF. The variable domain in full, with the rest retrieved from reference TRBV11-3 and TRBJ2-1, is EAGVVQSPRYKIIEKKQPVAFWCNPISGHNTLYWYLQNLGQGPELLIRYENEEAVDDSQLPKDRFSAERLKGVDSTLKIQPAELGDSAVYLCASSLGRTAGGSGNEQFFGPGTRLTVL.

CDR3 bases: TGTGCCAGCACCCGGACACCGAACTACGAGCAGTACTTC. It is translated as CASTRTPNYEQYF. The rearrangement uses TRBV28 and TRBJ2-7, with a possible D match to TRBD1 (5 bases). Germline CDR1 reads MDHEN; CDR2 reads SYDVKM. V was trimmed by 7 bases and J by 3 bases, leaving 13 bases between them. The CDR3 has 13 residues.

This chain joins TRBV27 and TRBJ2-5; the D call may be TRBD1 or TRBD2 (6 bases each). This CDR3 has 16 residues. Germline loops: CDR1 MNHEY, CDR2 SMNVEV (reference sequence). Trimming stripped 3 bases from V and 3 bases from J, with 17 bases between. The CDR3 loop reads CASSLSSGGPKETQYF. The CDR3 nucleotides read TGTGCCAGCAGTTTGTCGAGTGGGGGGCCTAAAGAGACCCAGTACTTC.

This clonotype was observed a handful of times. The CDR3 nucleotides read TGTGCCAGCAGTTACTCGATAGGGGGCGGCTACACCTTC. It translates to CASSYSIGGGYTF. This sequence joins TRBV6-6 and TRBJ1-2; 7 bases are a match to TRBD1. J was trimmed by 8 bases and V by 0 bases; bases with no gene match: 3. This CDR3 has 13 residues. Germline assignment: CDR1 MNHNY and CDR2 SVGAGI (reference sequence).

This clonotype was seen at least ten times. V gene TRBV6-1 combines with J gene TRBJ2-1, with 8 bases that match TRBD1. In germline, CDR1 is MNHNS, CDR2 SASEGT. This CDR3 comprises 15 residues. Trimming removed 7 bases from V and 8 bases from J; junction bases left unmatched: 13. CDR3 in DNA: TGTGCCAGCACCACCGACAGGGGTCTTACAGATGAGCAGTTCTTC. This translates into CASTTDRGLTDEQFF.

The CDR3 spells CASTSRGADSPLHF. CDR3 sequence (DNA): TGTGCCAGCACCAGTAGGGGGGCGGATTCACCCCTCCACTTT. This chain joins TRBV6-2 or TRBV6-3 and TRBJ1-6; possibly TRBD1 for D (6 bases). Germline values: CDR1 MNHEY, CDR2 SVGEGT. The germline V and J ends were trimmed by 7 bases and 8 bases, with 15 bases remaining between them. The CDR3 extends over 14 amino acids.

This clonotype was seen a handful of times. This chain links TRBV5-4 with TRBJ1-1; 7 bases fit TRBD1. CDR3 size: 13 residues. CDR1 SGHNT and CDR2 YYREEE come from the germline V gene (reference sequence). With 4 bases clipped from V and 5 bases from J, the junction kept 5 bases outside the gene matches. The CDR3 DNA follows: TGTGCCAGCAGCACCCAGGGGGAGACTGAAGCTTTCTTT. This sequence encodes CASSTQGETEAFF.

This clonotype was observed a handful of times. V usage is TRBV29-1 and J usage is TRBJ1-1; 10 nucleotides align to TRBD1. V trimming: 5 bases; J trimming: 6 bases; junction bases outside the gene matches: 6. The CDR3 runs to 13 residues. Germline values: CDR1 SQVTM, CDR2 ANQGSEA. The CDR3 sequence is CSVNRDRGAEAFF. The CDR3 DNA reads TGCAGCGTTAACCGGGACAGGGGAGCTGAAGCTTTCTTT.

This clonotype was seen only a few times. This rearrangement joins TRBV6-2 or TRBV6-3 to TRBJ2-5, with TRBD2 identical over 9 bases. The length of the CDR3 is 14 residues. The V segment lost 10 bases and the J segment 7 bases; nucleotides outside the gene matches: 13. The V gene's germline CDR1 is MNHEY and CDR2 SVGEGT. CDR3 amino acids: CATNVGLARVTQYF. The CDR3 DNA sequence: TGTGCCACCAACGTGGGACTAGCCAGGGTGACCCAGTACTTC.

The chain couples TRBV11-2 to TRBJ2-7; D is tentatively TRBD1 or TRBD2 (5 bases each). CDR1 and CDR2 (germline): SGHAT, FQNNGV. The V gene lost 5 bases and the J gene lost 1 base, with 15 bases spanning the gap. CDR3 length: 15 amino acids. The CDR3 loop reads CASSNPGRRSYEQYF. The CDR3 DNA is TGTGCCAGCAGCAACCCGGGACGCAGATCCTACGAGCAGTACTTC.

The rearrangement links TRBV5-4 to TRBJ1-2, with TRBD1 identical over 7 bases. Germline CDR1 is SGHNT and CDR2 is YYREEE (reference sequence). CDR3 size: 16 residues. V was pared by 0 bases and J by 4 bases, with 9 bases of the junction left unmatched. CDR3 nucleotides: TGTGCCAGCAGCTTGGGACCGGGACAGTCGTCCTATGGCTACACCTTC. Translation gives CASSLGPGQSSYGYTF.